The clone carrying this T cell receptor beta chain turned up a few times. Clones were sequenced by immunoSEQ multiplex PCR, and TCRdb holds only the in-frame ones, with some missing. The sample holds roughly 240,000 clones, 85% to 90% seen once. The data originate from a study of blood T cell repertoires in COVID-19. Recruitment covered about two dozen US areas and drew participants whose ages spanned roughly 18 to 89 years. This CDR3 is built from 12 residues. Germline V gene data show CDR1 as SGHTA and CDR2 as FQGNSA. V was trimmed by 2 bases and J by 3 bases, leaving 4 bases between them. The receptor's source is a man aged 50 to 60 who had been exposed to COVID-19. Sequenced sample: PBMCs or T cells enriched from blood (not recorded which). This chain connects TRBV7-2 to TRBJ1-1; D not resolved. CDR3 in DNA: TGTGCCAGCAGCTTATTCGACACTGAAGCTTTCTTT. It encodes CASSLFDTEAFF.